The next 3 T cell receptor beta chains were all read from a single sample in a study of blood T cell repertoires in COVID-19 (dated by TCRdb to about 2020). Library preparation used the immunoSEQ multiplex PCR assay. Entries here come from immuneACCESS through TCRdb and include only in-frame sequences with V and J called. Some clones fail to appear in such tables; in the studies checked, an unresolved V gene covers under half of the shortfall, and the cause of the remainder is unknown. The sample table lists some 150,000 clones, about 86% of them with a count of one. Of the sample, roughly 3% is held by the ten largest clones. Sequencing was done on a sample of peripheral blood. The receptors were sampled from a man between 70 and 80 years old with acute or convalescent COVID-19.

V is TRBV5-1 and J is TRBJ1-5; tentatively, D is TRBD1 (5 bases). This CDR3 has 15 residues. Germline values: CDR1 SGHRS, CDR2 YFSETQ. V gave up 4 bases and J gave up 2 bases, with 13 bases separating them. CDR3 region: CASSADNGGNQPQHF. The CDR3 region has the DNA TGCGCCAGCAGCGCGGACAATGGCGGCAATCAGCCCCAGCATTTT.

CDR3 amino acids: CASSTRGQSEQYF. The CDR3 region has the DNA TGTGCCAGCAGTACCAGGGGACAGTCCGAGCAGTACTTC. This chain joins TRBV27 and TRBJ2-7; 7 bases map to TRBD1. Germline V gene sequence: CDR1 MNHEY, CDR2 SMNVEV (reference sequence). The CDR3 extends over 13 amino acids. The V gene end was trimmed by 5 bases and the J gene end by 6 bases; junction bases not matched to a gene: 7.

Turning to this clone: Other DNA variants within this sample encode the same CDR3. V usage is TRBV7-9 and J usage is TRBJ1-2; 9 nucleotides agree with TRBD1. Germline CDR1 SEHNR, CDR2 FQNEAQ (reference sequence). After removal of 4 bases from V and 0 bases from J, the junction contained 6 bases not matched to a gene. The CDR3 extends over 16 amino acids. CDR3 loop: CASSSSGTGTNYGYTF. CDR3 nucleotides: TGTGCCAGCAGCTCCTCCGGGACAGGGACTAACTATGGCTACACCTTC.